This T cell receptor beta chain was found in a study of a mutant IDH1 vaccine in newly diagnosed glioma. A remark on this clone: Its antigen is undetermined.

Looked up from germline, CDR1 is SGHAT and CDR2 is FQDESV (reference sequence). With 5 bases clipped from V and 6 bases from J, the junction kept 5 bases outside the gene matches. The CDR3 extends over 15 amino acids. The sample's time point: week 23, last vaccination. Each dose delivered 300 ug of mutant IDH1 20-mer peptide subcutaneously with imiquimod. Donors' newly diagnosed IDH1-mutant WHO grade 3 or 4 astrocytomas lacked nuclear ATRX. TCRdb's copy holds only in-frame clones and misses some; the assay was immunoSEQ multiplex PCR. The table includes under 50,000 clones, 91% detected once. This chain joins TRBV11-1 and TRBJ2-1; 12 bases fit TRBD1. This TCR was sampled from a man aged 45-60 years with glioma. The input for sequencing was PBMCs, taken from a glioma patient whose treatment included an IDH1 peptide vaccine. In DNA, the CDR3 is TGTGCCAGCAGCGCTGGGACAGGGGGCTTCAATGAGCAGTTCTTC. Translation gives CASSAGTGGFNEQFF. The whole variable domain, filled in from reference TRBV11-1 and TRBJ2-1, reads EAEVAQSPRYKITEKSQAVAFWCDPISGHATLYWYRQILGQGPELLVQFQDESVVDDSQLPKDRFSAERLKGVDSTLKIQPAELGDSAMYLCASSAGTGGFNEQFFGPGTRLTVL.